Following are 8 T cell receptor beta chains from one sample sequenced in a study of cytomegalovirus exposure and HLA in healthy donors. PCR primers comprised 60 Vbeta and 13 Jbeta primers. Some clones are missing from TCRdb's copy, which holds only in-frame ones; the method was immunoSEQ multiplex PCR. The sample lists roughly 150,000 clones, approximately 80% seen once, with 6.2% in the top ten. Sequencing input: PBMCs. The receptors derive from a woman aged 40 to 50 in good health and CMV-seropositive.

The rearrangement links TRBV2 to TRBJ1-2, with D possibly being TRBD1 (6 bases). Per the germline V gene, CDR1 is SNHLY and CDR2 is FYNNEI. The CDR3 has 13 amino acids. V lost 6 bases to trimming and J lost 7 bases, with 15 bases between them. CDR3 coding DNA: TGTGCCAGCAGGGGGACACTCACTGGTGGCTACACCTTC. This encodes CASRGTLTGGYTF. The whole variable domain, remainder taken from reference TRBV2 and TRBJ1-2, is EPEVTQTPSHQVTQMGQEVILRCVPISNHLYFYWYRQILGQKVEFLVSFYNNEISEKSEIFDDQFSVERPDGSNFTLKIRSTKLEDSAMYFCASRGTLTGGYTFGSGTRLTVV.

Only a few counts were recorded for this clone. The genes are TRBV6-6 and TRBJ2-7; TRBD1 agrees at 9 bases. Trimming cost V 5 bases and J 4 bases; bases outside gene matches: 6. Germline V CDR1 and CDR2: MNHNY, SVGAGI (reference sequence). This CDR3 is built from 14 residues. This CDR3 is CASSPRTGAYEQYF. For the CDR3, the DNA is TGTGCCAGCAGTCCCCGGACAGGGGCTTACGAGCAGTACTTC.

The V gene is TRBV5-4, the J gene TRBJ2-6, with 12 bases lining up with TRBD1. From germline, CDR1 is SGHNT and CDR2 YYREEE (reference sequence). The CDR3 runs to 19 residues. The V and J ends lost 4 bases and 0 bases, in that order; junction bases with no gene match: 8. CDR3 sequence reads: CASSPSGQGALSGANVLTF. For the CDR3, the DNA is TGTGCCAGCAGCCCTTCGGGACAGGGGGCCCTCTCTGGGGCCAACGTCCTGACTTTC.

V gene TRBV28 combines with J gene TRBJ2-3; tentative D call: TRBD2 (5 bases). The CDR3 runs 13 residues. Germline CDR1 reads MDHEN; CDR2 reads SYDVKM. With 10 bases removed from V and 0 bases from J, the gap between germline ends came to 11 bases. The CDR3 DNA is TGTGCCACGGGGTCGGCTAGCACAGATACGCAGTATTTT. Translation: CATGSASTDTQYF.

This clone was seen just once. V and J are TRBV10-3 and TRBJ2-3; a possible D gene is TRBD1 (5 bases). CDR1 ENHRY and CDR2 SYGVKD come from the germline V gene. The CDR3 runs to 14 residues. Trimming removed 8 bases at V and 0 bases at J, with 12 bases between. In DNA form, the CDR3 reads TGTGCCATCGGGGCTCGTGATAGCACAGATACGCAGTATTTT. Protein sequence: CAIGARDSTDTQYF.

A few counts support this clone. One junction end disagrees with the germline gene, perhaps due to a read error. The gene calls are TRBV11-2 and TRBJ1-1; 7 bases are a match to TRBD1. CDR1 SGHAT and CDR2 FQNNGV come from the germline V gene. The CDR3 spans 15 residues. The CDR3 region has the DNA TGTGCCAGCAGCCTAGACAGGGCGAATTTAGTAGAAGCTTTCTTT. Its protein is CASSLDRANLVEAFF.

The rearrangement joins TRBV29-1 to TRBJ1-3; possibly TRBD1 for D (5 bases). Germline CDR1 is SQVTM and CDR2 is ANQGSEA. With 0 bases removed from V and 1 base from J, the gap between germline ends came to 10 bases. The CDR3 runs to 15 residues. Here the CDR3 DNA reads TGCAGCGTTGAAGATCCCAAGGGGTCTGGAAACACCATATATTTT. Its protein is CSVEDPKGSGNTIYF. Complete variable domain (other parts from reference TRBV29-1 and TRBJ1-3): SAVISQKPSRDICQRGTSLTIQCQVDSQVTMMFWYRQQPGQSLTLIATANQGSEATYESGFVIDKFPISRPNLTFSTLTVSNMSPEDSSIYLCSVEDPKGSGNTIYFGEGSWLTVV.

The chain recombines TRBV7-9 with TRBJ2-6; unclear D gene. The CDR3 runs 17 residues. CDR1 SEHNR and CDR2 FQNEAQ come from the germline V gene (reference sequence). Deletions cut 0 bases from V and 0 bases from J, with 9 bases between. CDR3 sequence (DNA): TGTGCCAGCAGCTTAGCCGTCCTCTTCTCTGGGGCCAACGTCCTGACTTTC. Translation: CASSLAVLFSGANVLTF.